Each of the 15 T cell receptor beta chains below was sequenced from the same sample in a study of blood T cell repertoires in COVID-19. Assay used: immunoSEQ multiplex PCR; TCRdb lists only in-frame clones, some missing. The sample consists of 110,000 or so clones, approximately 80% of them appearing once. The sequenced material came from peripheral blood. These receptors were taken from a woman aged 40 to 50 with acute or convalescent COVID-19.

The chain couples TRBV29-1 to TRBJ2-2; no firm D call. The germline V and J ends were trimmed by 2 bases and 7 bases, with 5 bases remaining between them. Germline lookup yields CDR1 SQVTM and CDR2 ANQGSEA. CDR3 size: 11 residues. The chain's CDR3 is CSVELYGELFF. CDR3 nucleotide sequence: TGCAGCGTTGAATTGTACGGGGAGCTGTTTTTT.

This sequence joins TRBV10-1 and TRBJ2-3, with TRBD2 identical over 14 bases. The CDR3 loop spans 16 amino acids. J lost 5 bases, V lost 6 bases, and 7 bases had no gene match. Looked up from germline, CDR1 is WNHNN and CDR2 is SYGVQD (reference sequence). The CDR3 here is CASSAGTSGGQDTQYF. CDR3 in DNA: TGCGCCAGCAGCGCTGGGACTAGCGGGGGACAAGATACGCAGTATTTT.

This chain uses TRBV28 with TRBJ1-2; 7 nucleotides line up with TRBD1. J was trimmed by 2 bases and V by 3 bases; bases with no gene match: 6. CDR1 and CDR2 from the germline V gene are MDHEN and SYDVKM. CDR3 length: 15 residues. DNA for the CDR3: TGTGCCAGCAGTTTCGCCCCGACAGGGAACTATGGCTACACCTTC. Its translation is CASSFAPTGNYGYTF.

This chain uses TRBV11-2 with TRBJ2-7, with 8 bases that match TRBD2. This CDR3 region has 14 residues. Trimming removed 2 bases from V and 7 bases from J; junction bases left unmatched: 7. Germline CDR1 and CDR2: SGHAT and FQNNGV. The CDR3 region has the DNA TGTGCCAGCAGCTTACCAGCGGGGGCGGGGGAGCAGTACTTC. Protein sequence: CASSLPAGAGEQYF. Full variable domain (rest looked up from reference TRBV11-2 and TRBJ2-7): EAGVAQSPRYKIIEKRQSVAFWCNPISGHATLYWYQQILGQGPKLLIQFQNNGVVDDSQLPKDRFSAERLKGVDSTLKIQPAKLEDSAVYLCASSLPAGAGEQYFGPGTRLTVT.

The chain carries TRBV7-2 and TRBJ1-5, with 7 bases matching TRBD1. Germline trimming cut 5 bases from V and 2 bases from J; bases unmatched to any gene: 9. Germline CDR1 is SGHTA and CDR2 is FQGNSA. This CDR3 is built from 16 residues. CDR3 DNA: TGTGCCAGCAGCCTTTGGACAGGTGGAGGCAATCAGCCCCAGCATTTT. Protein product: CASSLWTGGGNQPQHF.

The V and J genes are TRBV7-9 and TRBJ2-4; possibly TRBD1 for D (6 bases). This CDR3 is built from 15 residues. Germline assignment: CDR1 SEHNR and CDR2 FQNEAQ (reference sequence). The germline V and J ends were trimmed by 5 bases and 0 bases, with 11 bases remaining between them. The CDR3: CASSQGTLAKNIQYF. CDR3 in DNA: TGTGCCAGCAGCCAGGGGACACTAGCCAAAAACATTCAGTACTTC.

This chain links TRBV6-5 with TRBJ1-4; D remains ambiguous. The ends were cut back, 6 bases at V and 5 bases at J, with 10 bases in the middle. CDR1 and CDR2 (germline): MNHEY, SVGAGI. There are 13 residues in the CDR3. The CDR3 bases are TGTGCCAGCAGGCGGTTTGAGAATGAAAAACTGTTTTTT. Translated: CASRRFENEKLFF.

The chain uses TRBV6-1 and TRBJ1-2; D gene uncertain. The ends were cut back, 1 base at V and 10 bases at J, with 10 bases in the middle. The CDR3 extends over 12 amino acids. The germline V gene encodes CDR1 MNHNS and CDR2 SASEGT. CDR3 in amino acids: CASSEVGTHYTF. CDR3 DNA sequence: TGTGCCAGCAGTGAAGTTGGCACCCACTACACCTTC.

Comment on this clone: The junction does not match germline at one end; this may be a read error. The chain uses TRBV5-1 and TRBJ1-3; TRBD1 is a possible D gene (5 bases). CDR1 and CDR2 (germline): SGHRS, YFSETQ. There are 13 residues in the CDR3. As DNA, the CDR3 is TGCGCCAGCAGCTTGGACGGGGGAAGCACCATATATTTT. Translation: CASSLDGGSTIYF.

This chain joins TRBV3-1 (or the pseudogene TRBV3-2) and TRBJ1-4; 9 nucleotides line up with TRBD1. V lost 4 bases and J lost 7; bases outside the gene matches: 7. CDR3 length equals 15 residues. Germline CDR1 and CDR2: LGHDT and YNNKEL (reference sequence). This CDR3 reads CASSRTTGGAEKLFF. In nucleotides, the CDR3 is TGTGCCAGCAGCCGAACGACAGGGGGAGCTGAAAAACTGTTTTTT.

CDR3 DNA sequence: TGTGCCAGCAGCCAATCGGGATGGCGCGGTGGTCAGCCCCAGCATTTT. Translation gives CASSQSGWRGGQPQHF. V usage is TRBV3-1 (or the pseudogene TRBV3-2) and J usage is TRBJ1-5; no definite D call. Trimming pared 2 bases from V and 6 bases from J, leaving 17 bases between. Germline CDR1 and CDR2: LGHDT and YNNKEL (reference sequence). The CDR3 covers 16 residues.

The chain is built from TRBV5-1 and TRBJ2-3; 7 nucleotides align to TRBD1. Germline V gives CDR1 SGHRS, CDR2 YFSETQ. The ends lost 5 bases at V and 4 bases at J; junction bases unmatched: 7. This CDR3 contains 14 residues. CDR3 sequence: CASSLQGWADTQYF. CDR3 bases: TGCGCCAGCAGTTTACAGGGGTGGGCAGATACGCAGTATTTT.

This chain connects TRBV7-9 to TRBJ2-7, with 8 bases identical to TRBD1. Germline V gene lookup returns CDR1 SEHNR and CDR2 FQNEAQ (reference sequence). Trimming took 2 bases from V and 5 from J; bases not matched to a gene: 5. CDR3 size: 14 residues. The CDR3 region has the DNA TGTGCCAGCAGCTTATCAGGGGGCTTTGACGAGCAGTACTTC. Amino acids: CASSLSGGFDEQYF.

The CDR3 here is CASKKDRAEGYGYTF. DNA for the CDR3: TGTGCCAGCAAGAAGGACAGGGCTGAGGGGTATGGCTACACCTTC. This rearrangement joins TRBV7-2 to TRBJ1-2, with TRBD1 matching 8 bases. Germline values: CDR1 SGHTA, CDR2 FQGNSA. The CDR3 totals 15 residues. V gave up 7 bases and J gave up 5 bases; unmatched junction bases: 12.

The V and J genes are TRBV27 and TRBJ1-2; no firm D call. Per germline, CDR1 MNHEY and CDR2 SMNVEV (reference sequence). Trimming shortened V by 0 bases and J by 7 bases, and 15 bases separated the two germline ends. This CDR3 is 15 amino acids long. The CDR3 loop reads CASSLSLAGIGGYTF. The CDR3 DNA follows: TGTGCCAGCAGTTTATCTCTGGCGGGTATAGGTGGCTACACCTTC.